Included here is one T cell receptor beta chain sequence, with context. Germline V CDR1 and CDR2: MNHEY, SVGAGI. Trimming cost V 8 bases and J 9 bases, with 17 bases left between them. The length of the CDR3 is 13 residues. Authors' data handling: Amplification with reference gene primers provided the estimates of nucleated cell counts. Method: immunoSEQ multiplex PCR; TCRdb's copy keeps in-frame clones and lacks some. V and J calls and clone size are copied from that table; D and trimming were computed from the DNA. Of 220,000 or so clones in the sample, about 88% were seen once. The entry originates in a study of blood T cell repertoires in COVID-19. Study-wide context: PBMCs, B-cell-depleted T cells, or T cells were the source of the cDNA or gDNA that made up the material.

A Seattle source enrolled patients during active infection and followed them longitudinally. The sequence was collected from a woman in her forties or fifties with COVID-19, enrolled during active disease. The specimen was peripheral blood. V usage is TRBV6-5 and J usage is TRBJ2-1, with TRBD2 as a possible D gene (5 bases). For the CDR3, the DNA is TGTGCCAGCGGTCAGATAGCGTTAGTTGAGCAGTTCTTC. This encodes CASGQIALVEQFF.